This T cell receptor (beta chain) emerged from a study of shared clonotypes between healthy human individuals. Approximately 28,000 T cell genomes (around 300 ng DNA) went into each PBMC replicate. Method: immunoSEQ multiplex PCR; TCRdb's copy keeps in-frame clones and lacks some. Here the sample spans hundreds of thousands of clones, 75% to 85% being singletons. Sample: PBMCs. The origin of this receptor is a woman aged 35 to 49 in good health. Some clones in this sample may be carry-over from other donors' samples.

The CDR3 DNA follows: TGTGCCAGTAGTACGCGACTAGCGGGAGAGTCAGATACGCAGTATTTT. Residues: CASSTRLAGESDTQYF. J is TRBJ2-3 and V is TRBV19; TRBD2 aligns across 12 bases. V was clipped by 4 bases and J by 4 bases; unmatched bases: 6. Germline V gene lookup returns CDR1 LNHDA and CDR2 SQIVND (reference sequence). The CDR3 is 16 residues long.